A single sample gave rise to the 28 T cell receptor beta chains below, sequenced in a study of blood T cell repertoires in COVID-19. Using immunoSEQ multiplex PCR, the repertoire was profiled, and TCRdb retains in-frame clones only, with some absent. The table has 300,000 to 400,000 clones, more than 85% seen once. Sequences were obtained from peripheral blood. These receptors came from a human donor in a cohort sampled during active COVID-19.

V gene TRBV4-2 combines with J gene TRBJ2-3; 11 positions agree with TRBD2. Germline V lookup: CDR1 LGHNA, CDR2 YNFKEQ. Trimming took 5 bases from V and 3 from J; bases not matched to a gene: 10. The CDR3 loop spans 17 amino acids. This chain's CDR3 is CASSSLKLAGVTDTQYF. The DNA for the CDR3 is TGTGCCAGCAGCTCCCTTAAACTAGCGGGGGTTACAGATACGCAGTATTTT.

This sequence joins TRBV6-1 and TRBJ2-3; 8 positions match TRBD1. Per germline, CDR1 MNHNS and CDR2 SASEGT. The CDR3 contains 17 residues. J gave up 6 bases and V 1 base, and 12 bases lay outside the gene matches. CDR3 residues: CASSEGRTGWSIDTQYF. CDR3 sequence (DNA): TGTGCCAGCAGTGAAGGAAGGACAGGGTGGAGTATCGATACGCAGTATTTT.

The chain links TRBV5-6 to TRBJ2-3, with D possibly being TRBD1 (5 bases). V lost 2 bases and J lost 2, with 12 bases in between. The CDR3 runs 15 residues. Germline V gene sequence: CDR1 SGHDT, CDR2 YYEEEE. The DNA of the CDR3 is TGTGCCAGCAGCTTTGTTGACAGACTCACAGATACGCAGTATTTT. The encoded protein is CASSFVDRLTDTQYF.

V is TRBV19 and J is TRBJ1-4, with 7 bases that match TRBD1. CDR1 is LNHDA, CDR2 SQIVND, per germline (reference sequence). Trimming cost V 4 bases and J 8 bases; bases outside gene matches: 7. The CDR3 length is 14 residues. The CDR3 DNA reads as TGTGCCAGTAGTAATCCGGGACAGAAAGAAAAACTGTTTTTT. Translation gives CASSNPGQKEKLFF. Using reference TRBV19 and TRBJ1-4 for the parts outside the CDR3, the full variable domain is DGGITQSPKYLFRKEGQNVTLSCEQNLNHDAMYWYRQDPGQGLRLIYYSQIVNDFQKGDIAEGYSVSREKKESFPLTVTSAQKNPTAFYLCASSNPGQKEKLFFGSGTQLSVL.

The J gene is TRBJ2-7, the V gene TRBV10-3, with TRBD1 matching over 8 bases. The CDR3 covers 14 residues. Trimming took 4 bases from V and 6 from J; bases not matched to a gene: 8. Germline lookup yields CDR1 ENHRY and CDR2 SYGVKD. The CDR3 nucleotides are TGTGCCATCAGTGGAACAGGGGGTAAGGGCGAGCAGTACTTC. Translated, it gives CAISGTGGKGEQYF.

The V and J genes are TRBV6-1 and TRBJ1-1, with D possibly being TRBD1 (6 bases). The CDR3 is 13 residues long. V was cut by 8 bases and J by 1 base, with 11 bases left in between. From germline, CDR1 is MNHNS and CDR2 SASEGT. The CDR3, as DNA: TGTGCCAGCTCGATCAGGGGGAACACTGAAGCTTTCTTT. Residues: CASSIRGNTEAFF.

The chain employs TRBV15 and TRBJ1-2; D is perhaps TRBD1 (6 bases). CDR1 and CDR2 (germline): LNHNV, YYDKDF (reference sequence). V was clipped by 5 bases and J by 6 bases, with 10 bases between them. There are 12 residues in the CDR3. The CDR3 region has the DNA TGTGCCACCAGCGGGTACAGGGATGGCTACACCTTC. This encodes CATSGYRDGYTF.

This chain uses TRBV5-1 with TRBJ2-4; 8 positions match TRBD1. Germline V lookup: CDR1 SGHRS, CDR2 YFSETQ. This CDR3 spans 14 amino acids. V lost 3 bases and J lost 7; bases outside the gene matches: 6. The CDR3 nucleotides read TGCGCCAGCAGCTCGACGCAGGGGGCTAACATTCAGTACTTC. Protein sequence: CASSSTQGANIQYF.

The chain joins TRBV19 to TRBJ2-7, with TRBD1 matching over 7 bases. The germline CDR1 and CDR2 sequences are LNHDA and SQIVND (reference sequence). This CDR3 is 13 amino acids long. V lost 7 bases to trimming and J lost 6 bases; unmatched junction nucleotides: 9. CDR3 protein: CASTLAGDSEQYF. CDR3 nucleotides: TGTGCCAGTACCTTGGCTGGGGACAGCGAGCAGTACTTC.

The chain employs TRBV7-2 and TRBJ1-5; D is perhaps TRBD1 (5 bases). The CDR3 covers 14 residues. Germline-derived CDR1 and CDR2 are SGHTA and FQGNSA. V was clipped by 3 bases and J by 2 bases, with 8 bases between them. The CDR3 is CASSLTDRNQPQHF. CDR3 bases: TGTGCCAGCAGCTTGACAGACCGCAATCAGCCCCAGCATTTT.

The chain is built from TRBV5-1 and TRBJ2-5; TRBD1 might be the D (6 bases). The ends were cut back, 0 bases at V and 2 bases at J, with 8 bases in the middle. The CDR3 runs to 14 residues. CDR1 and CDR2 from the germline V gene are SGHRS and YFSETQ. In DNA form, the CDR3 reads TGCGCCAGCAGCTTGGCAACAGGGCAAGAGACCCAGTACTTC. It is translated as CASSLATGQETQYF.

About this clone itself: Mismatch with germline at one junction end may stem from a read error. This chain uses TRBV18 with TRBJ2-7; 7 bases line up with TRBD1. The CDR3 extends over 15 amino acids. Germline V gene lookup returns CDR1 KGHSH and CDR2 LQKENI. As DNA, the CDR3 is TGTGCCAGCTCCCCACGGGACAGACTTCCCTACGAGCAGTACTTC. Protein: CASSPRDRLPYEQYF.

The genes are TRBV29-1 and TRBJ1-3; no clear D. V shed 7 bases and J shed 2 bases, with 9 bases lying between them. Germline V gene lookup returns CDR1 SQVTM and CDR2 ANQGSEA. There are 12 residues in the CDR3. CDR3 protein: CSAREAGNTIYF. CDR3 nucleotide sequence: TGCAGCGCCCGGGAAGCTGGAAACACCATATATTTT.

The genes are TRBV28 and TRBJ2-3, with D possibly TRBD1 on 6 matching bases. V was pared by 6 bases and J by 6 bases, with 19 bases between. There are 15 residues in the CDR3. From germline, CDR1 is MDHEN and CDR2 SYDVKM. CDR3 coding DNA: TGTGCCAGCAGCCAGGACAGATTACCTAGGGATACGCAGTATTTT. Amino acids: CASSQDRLPRDTQYF.

The chain combines TRBV11-2 with TRBJ2-1; 13 bases are a match to TRBD2. This CDR3 is built from 15 residues. Germline assignment: CDR1 SGHAT and CDR2 FQNNGV. Germline trimming cut 5 bases from V and 9 bases from J; bases unmatched to any gene: 7. The CDR3 loop reads CASSTDGLAGAEQFF. The CDR3 DNA reads TGTGCCAGCAGCACAGATGGACTAGCGGGAGCTGAGCAGTTCTTC.

The chain links TRBV7-9 to TRBJ1-4, with D unresolved. V lost 5 bases to trimming and J lost 8 bases, with 15 bases between them. There are 14 residues in the CDR3. Germline-derived CDR1 and CDR2 are SEHNR and FQNEAQ (reference sequence). DNA for the CDR3: TGTGCCAGCAGCCCTGGGAGTCGGGAAGAAAAACTGTTTTTT. Translated: CASSPGSREEKLFF.

This clone was seen a handful of times. The chain carries TRBV6-2 or TRBV6-3 and TRBJ2-7; 9 bases agree with TRBD1. Per germline, CDR1 MNHEY and CDR2 SVGEGT. CDR3 length: 15 amino acids. The V segment lost 5 bases and the J segment 6 bases; nucleotides outside the gene matches: 11. The CDR3 protein is CASSRNTGGATEQYF. For the CDR3, the DNA is TGTGCCAGCAGTCGCAACACAGGGGGCGCGACCGAGCAGTACTTC.

V gene TRBV5-1 combines with J gene TRBJ2-1; 14 nucleotides agree with TRBD2. CDR1 is SGHRS, CDR2 YFSETQ, per germline. With V trimmed by 3 bases and J by 5 bases, 19 bases remained unmatched. The CDR3 has 21 residues. CDR3 region: CASSSTRGLAGGGGSHNEQFF. CDR3 sequence (DNA): TGCGCCAGCAGCTCCACTCGAGGACTAGCGGGGGGCGGTGGATCCCACAATGAGCAGTTCTTC.

The rearrangement uses TRBV5-1 and TRBJ2-2, with 7 positions matching TRBD2. This CDR3 comprises 15 residues. Germline trimming cut 3 bases from V and 2 bases from J; bases unmatched to any gene: 4. Germline values: CDR1 SGHRS, CDR2 YFSETQ. The DNA of the CDR3 is TGCGCCAGCAGCTGGGGGGGACTTAACACCGGGGAGCTGTTTTTT. This codes for CASSWGGLNTGELFF.

The rearrangement uses TRBV2 and TRBJ2-5, with a tentative D call TRBD1 (6 bases). Germline V gives CDR1 SNHLY, CDR2 FYNNEI. This CDR3 comprises 14 residues. The V gene lost 4 bases and the J gene lost 3 bases, with 12 bases spanning the gap. Here the CDR3 reads CASSVERGKETQYF. In DNA, the CDR3 is TGTGCCAGCAGTGTTGAGAGGGGGAAAGAGACCCAGTACTTC.

V gene TRBV28 combines with J gene TRBJ2-5; 9 positions match TRBD1. The CDR3 extends over 18 amino acids. Trimming removed 5 bases from V and 5 bases from J; junction bases left unmatched: 18. Germline V gene data show CDR1 as MDHEN and CDR2 as SYDVKM. CDR3 in DNA: TGTGCCAGCAGTCCACCCCCGGGACAGGGAGATATGGAGGAGACCCAGTACTTC. Translation gives CASSPPPGQGDMEETQYF.

About this clone itself: This specimen includes other DNA sequences encoding the same CDR3. The chain carries TRBV19 and TRBJ1-2, with D unresolved. Germline values: CDR1 LNHDA, CDR2 SQIVND (reference sequence). The ends were cut back, 0 bases at V and 4 bases at J, with 6 bases in the middle. The CDR3 is 13 residues long. CDR3 sequence: CASSIDRGYGYTF. The CDR3 nucleotides are TGTGCCAGTAGTATAGACCGCGGCTATGGCTACACCTTC.

The chain couples TRBV7-2 to TRBJ2-1, with 11 bases aligning to TRBD2. Trimming cost V 4 bases and J 7 bases; bases outside gene matches: 12. Per germline, CDR1 SGHTA and CDR2 FQGNSA. The CDR3 is 17 amino acids. CDR3 in amino acids: CASSSGLAGPSTNEQFF. The CDR3 nucleotides read TGTGCCAGCAGCTCCGGACTAGCGGGTCCAAGTACGAATGAGCAGTTCTTC.

This clone was seen just once. The rearrangement uses TRBV5-1 and TRBJ1-2; TRBD1 aligns across 7 bases. The CDR3 has 17 amino acids. Losses at the gene ends were 1 base for V and 1 base for J; bases not matched to a gene: 10. CDR1 is SGHRS and CDR2 is YFSETQ in the germline V gene. The CDR3 sequence: CASSLRLNSGGNYGYTF. The CDR3 DNA follows: TGCGCCAGCAGCTTGAGACTGAATTCAGGGGGTAACTATGGCTACACCTTC. Drawing the rest from reference TRBV5-1 and TRBJ1-2, the complete variable domain is KAGVTQTPRYLIKTRGQQVTLSCSPISGHRSVSWYQQTPGQGLQFLFEYFSETQRNKGNFPGRFSGRQFSNSRSEMNVSTLELGDSALYLCASSLRLNSGGNYGYTFGSGTRLTVV.

V gene TRBV30 combines with J gene TRBJ1-2; TRBD1 aligns across 10 bases. V shed 3 bases, J shed 8 bases, and the junction held 12 bases outside the gene matches. Germline V gives CDR1 GTSNPN, CDR2 SVGIG (reference sequence). CDR3 size: 15 residues. The CDR3: CAWRSPGQGLWGYTF. The CDR3 DNA sequence: TGTGCCTGGAGGAGCCCGGGACAGGGGTTGTGGGGCTACACCTTC.

This clone appeared a few times. This chain joins TRBV10-2 and TRBJ2-7; D is perhaps TRBD1 (6 bases). There are 11 residues in the CDR3. The germline V gene encodes CDR1 WSHSY and CDR2 SAAADI. The germline V and J ends were trimmed by 9 bases and 6 bases, with 12 bases remaining between them. This chain's CDR3 is CASSLDSEQYF. DNA for the CDR3: TGCGCCAGTTCCTTGGACAGCGAGCAGTACTTC.

The chain combines TRBV2 with TRBJ1-2; 9 nucleotides agree with TRBD1. J gave up 5 bases and V 7 bases, and 8 bases lay outside the gene matches. CDR1 and CDR2 (germline): SNHLY, FYNNEI. This CDR3 region has 14 residues. DNA of the CDR3: TGTGCCAGCACCGGGACAGGGCCTGGGTATGGCTACACCTTC. As protein: CASTGTGPGYGYTF.

This rearrangement joins TRBV7-2 to TRBJ2-7; perhaps TRBD1 as D (6 bases). The CDR3 has 15 amino acids. Germline loops: CDR1 SGHTA, CDR2 FQGNSA. The V and J ends lost 5 bases and 0 bases respectively, with 14 bases between them. CDR3 bases: TGTGCCAGCAGCCCACGACAGGCCGCCTCCTACGAGCAGTACTTC. The encoded protein is CASSPRQAASYEQYF. Filled out from reference TRBV7-2 and TRBJ2-7, the complete variable domain reads GAGVSQSPSNKVTEKGKDVELRCDPISGHTALYWYRQSLGQGLEFLIYFQGNSAPDKSGLPSDRFSAERTGGSVSTLTIQRTQQEDSAVYLCASSPRQAASYEQYFGPGTRLTVT.